The present TCR beta chain was sequenced within a study of blood T cell repertoires in COVID-19. Across the whole study: Acute and convalescent COVID-19 specimens originated in the United States, Italy and Spain. T cells, B-cell-depleted T cells, or PBMCs provided the cDNA or gDNA that served as material.

As processed by the authors: Using reference gene primer amplification, nucleated cell counts were estimated. Measured with immunoSEQ multiplex PCR; TCRdb has only the in-frame clones, and not every one. The DNA was the basis for D and trimming; V, J and clone size are from that table. The profile shows around 400,000 clones, about 89% of them singletons. Seattle patients were enrolled while actively infected and followed longitudinally. Sequences were obtained from peripheral blood. The TCR comes from a woman aged 60-70 years with COVID-19, enrolled during active disease.

The CDR3: CASSTRQGRNSPLHF. The CDR3, as DNA: TGTGCCAGCAGCACCCGACAGGGTAGGAATTCACCCCTCCACTTT. The chain has TRBV7-2 and TRBJ1-6, with 7 positions matching TRBD1. V shed 5 bases, J shed 7 bases, and the junction held 8 bases outside the gene matches. Germline CDR1 and CDR2: SGHTA and FQGNSA. The CDR3 spans 15 residues.